One sample yielded the 16 T cell receptor beta chains listed below, sequenced in a study of radiation and T cells in renal cell carcinoma. The time point denotes: baseline pretreatment blood. The treatment is: 15 Gy SBRT to primary tumor, nephrectomy 4 weeks later. Generated by immunoSEQ multiplex PCR, the TCRdb table keeps only in-frame clones and is missing some. Seen here are approximately 110,000 clones, around 83% observed once, and the top ten hold around 3%. Specimen: blood, collected from a patient whose treatment included radiotherapy and nephrectomy. All receptors come from an older woman with renal cell carcinoma.

For the CDR3, the DNA is TGTGCCAGTAGTACCGGGTACGGGACTAGCGACTACAATGAGCAGTTCTTC. Translated: CASSTGYGTSDYNEQFF. V gene TRBV19 combines with J gene TRBJ2-1; 10 nucleotides align to TRBD2. The ends lost 4 bases at V and 3 bases at J; junction bases unmatched: 9. The germline CDR1 and CDR2 sequences are LNHDA and SQIVND (reference sequence). This CDR3 is built from 17 residues.

This clone appeared once. The chain combines TRBV27 with TRBJ1-2; 8 bases align to TRBD1. The V gene's germline CDR1 is MNHEY and CDR2 SMNVEV (reference sequence). V shed 6 bases and J 5 bases; nucleotides not matched to a gene: 8. The CDR3 has 14 amino acids. This CDR3 reads CASSTGQGQYGYTF. In nucleotides, the CDR3 is TGTGCCAGCAGCACTGGACAGGGTCAATATGGCTACACCTTC.

V and J are TRBV27 and TRBJ1-5; 7 positions match TRBD1. Losses at the gene ends were 5 bases for V and 6 bases for J; bases not matched to a gene: 7. This CDR3 is 14 amino acids long. Germline lookup yields CDR1 MNHEY and CDR2 SMNVEV (reference sequence). CDR3 protein: CASSNTGVGQPQHF. DNA of the CDR3: TGTGCCAGCAGTAATACAGGGGTAGGTCAGCCCCAGCATTTT.

This clone was found once. This rearrangement joins TRBV29-1 to TRBJ1-2; 9 bases line up with TRBD1. The V and J ends lost 5 bases and 0 bases, in that order; junction bases with no gene match: 10. Germline CDR1 reads SQVTM; CDR2 reads ANQGSEA. CDR3 size: 16 residues. CDR3 sequence: CSVPKHRQGANYGYTF. CDR3 coding DNA: TGCAGCGTTCCCAAACATAGACAGGGGGCTAACTATGGCTACACCTTC.

The chain couples TRBV6-5 to TRBJ2-7, with TRBD1 matching 8 bases. The CDR3 covers 14 residues. V shed 5 bases, J shed 3 bases, and the junction held 6 bases outside the gene matches. Germline assignment: CDR1 MNHEY and CDR2 SVGAGI. For the CDR3, the DNA is TGTGCCAGCAGTCCCGGGACAGGAGACTACGAGCAGTACTTC. Translating gives CASSPGTGDYEQYF.

This chain links TRBV5-8 with TRBJ2-7; D unclear. The CDR3 totals 16 residues. The germline gives CDR1 SGHTS, CDR2 YDEGEE. Trimming took 4 bases from V and 0 from J, leaving 17 bases between them. CDR3 region: CASSKGRILSSYEQYF. The CDR3 nucleotides read TGTGCCAGCAGCAAAGGACGGATACTTAGCTCCTACGAGCAGTACTTC.

The chain carries TRBV30 and TRBJ2-3, with 7 bases aligning to TRBD2. This CDR3 region has 13 residues. After removal of 5 bases from V and 5 bases from J, the junction contained 7 bases not matched to a gene. Looked up from germline, CDR1 is GTSNPN and CDR2 is SVGIG (reference sequence). This chain's CDR3 is CAWARGVEDTQYF. In DNA form, the CDR3 reads TGTGCCTGGGCCCGGGGGGTTGAAGATACGCAGTATTTT.

This clone has just one count. The chain is built from TRBV10-3 and TRBJ2-3; D is perhaps TRBD1 (6 bases). Trimming stripped 6 bases from V and 4 bases from J, with 17 bases between. The germline CDR1 and CDR2 sequences are ENHRY and SYGVKD. CDR3 length: 15 residues. CDR3 bases: TGTGCCATCAGCACCGGACAGCATCCCCCAGATACGCAGTATTTT. Translating it yields CAISTGQHPPDTQYF.

The J gene is TRBJ2-7, the V gene TRBV6-1, with 10 nucleotides matching TRBD2. The J segment lost 8 bases and the V segment lost 10 bases, leaving 14 bases of the junction unmatched. Germline V gives CDR1 MNHNS, CDR2 SASEGT. This CDR3 region has 14 residues. Written as DNA, the CDR3 is TGTGCCATCAATCTACTAGCGGGGTCGCCGCAGCAGTACTTC. Translation gives CAINLLAGSPQQYF.

V usage is TRBV5-1 and J usage is TRBJ2-1; possible D gene TRBD1, 6 bases. Germline CDR1 is SGHRS and CDR2 is YFSETQ. Trimming took off 2 bases at V and 2 bases at J, with 14 bases between the two ends. The CDR3 spans 16 residues. CDR3 residues: CASSFPDRTTYNEQFF. CDR3 nucleotide sequence: TGCGCCAGCAGCTTTCCCGACAGGACGACCTACAATGAGCAGTTCTTC.

This chain uses TRBV4-3 with TRBJ2-5; 8 positions agree with TRBD1. Germline V lookup: CDR1 LGHNA, CDR2 YSLEER. The CDR3 totals 12 residues. Written as DNA, the CDR3 is TGCGCAGAGACAGGGGACCGGGAGACCCAGTACTTC. Amino acids: CAETGDRETQYF.

Worth noting for this clone: Other DNA sequences in the sample encode the same CDR3. This rearrangement joins TRBV15 to TRBJ1-4; D gene ambiguous. The CDR3 is made up of 15 amino acids. V lost 2 bases and J 0 bases, leaving 7 bases between the germline ends. Germline V gives CDR1 LNHNV, CDR2 YYDKDF (reference sequence). The CDR3 sequence: CATSRSTTTNEKLFF. The DNA for the CDR3 is TGTGCCACCAGCAGAAGCACAACAACTAATGAAAAACTGTTTTTT.

The chain has TRBV29-1 and TRBJ2-1, with 14 bases fitting TRBD2. Germline assignment: CDR1 SQVTM and CDR2 ANQGSEA. The trim removed 8 bases at V and 10 bases at J, leaving 7 bases unmatched. The CDR3 extends over 13 amino acids. The CDR3 protein is CSTGLAGVGEQFF. The CDR3 nucleotides read TGCAGCACGGGACTAGCGGGAGTGGGGGAGCAGTTCTTC.

The rearrangement links TRBV5-4 to TRBJ2-5, with D uncertain. The CDR3 consists of 12 residues. The germline V and J ends were trimmed by 4 bases and 5 bases, with 9 bases remaining between them. The germline V gene encodes CDR1 SGHNT and CDR2 YYREEE (reference sequence). This CDR3 reads CASSPSWETQYF. The CDR3, as DNA: TGTGCCAGCAGCCCCAGCTGGGAGACCCAGTACTTC.

The gene calls are TRBV19 and TRBJ2-6; perhaps TRBD1 as D (5 bases). The CDR3 length is 18 residues. Germline-derived CDR1 and CDR2 are LNHDA and SQIVND (reference sequence). Trimming removed 1 base from V and 0 bases from J, with 13 bases in between. CDR3 nucleotides: TGTGCCAGTAGTATAGTGGCAGGGCGGTCCTCTGGGGCCAACGTCCTGACTTTC. Encoded protein: CASSIVAGRSSGANVLTF. The full variable domain, rest sourced from reference TRBV19 and TRBJ2-6, is DGGITQSPKYLFRKEGQNVTLSCEQNLNHDAMYWYRQDPGQGLRLIYYSQIVNDFQKGDIAEGYSVSREKKESFPLTVTSAQKNPTAFYLCASSIVAGRSSGANVLTFGAGSRLTVL.

The chain has TRBV29-1 and TRBJ2-6; 8 nucleotides agree with TRBD1. Per the germline V gene, CDR1 is SQVTM and CDR2 is ANQGSEA. This CDR3 region has 16 residues. V lost 1 base to trimming and J lost 8 bases; unmatched junction nucleotides: 10. CDR3 residues: CSVEGETGAPTNVLTF. CDR3 coding DNA: TGCAGCGTTGAAGGAGAGACAGGGGCCCCCACCAACGTCCTGACTTTC.